This T cell receptor (beta chain) was identified in a study of blood T cell repertoires in COVID-19. Overall study context: Sites across the United States, Italy and Spain contributed samples from acute and convalescent COVID-19. T cells, B-cell-depleted T cells, or PBMCs supplied cDNA or gDNA.

Original data processing: Nucleated cell number was recorded as an estimate derived from reference gene primer amplification. Method: immunoSEQ multiplex PCR; TCRdb's copy keeps in-frame clones and lacks some. V and J calls and clone size are those listed in that table; D and trimming were worked out from the DNA. The repertoire has over 150,000 clones, 80% to 90% of them found once; the top ten carry over 7%. Between the trimmed V and J ends, which lost 11 bases and 7 bases, there was a span of 12 bases. This CDR3 is built from 11 residues. Germline CDR1 reads SNHLY; CDR2 reads FYNNEI. The TCR originated in a man between 45 and 60 years old with active or convalescent COVID-19. The genes are TRBV2 and TRBJ2-1; a possible D gene is TRBD2 (5 bases). Sequenced: peripheral blood. The CDR3 DNA reads as TGTGCCCGCGGACTCGGTAATGAGCAGTTCTTC. This translates into CARGLGNEQFF. Filled out from reference TRBV2 and TRBJ2-1, the complete variable domain reads EPEVTQTPSHQVTQMGQEVILRCVPISNHLYFYWYRQILGQKVEFLVSFYNNEISEKSEIFDDQFSVERPDGSNFTLKIRSTKLEDSAMYFCARGLGNEQFFGPGTRLTVL.